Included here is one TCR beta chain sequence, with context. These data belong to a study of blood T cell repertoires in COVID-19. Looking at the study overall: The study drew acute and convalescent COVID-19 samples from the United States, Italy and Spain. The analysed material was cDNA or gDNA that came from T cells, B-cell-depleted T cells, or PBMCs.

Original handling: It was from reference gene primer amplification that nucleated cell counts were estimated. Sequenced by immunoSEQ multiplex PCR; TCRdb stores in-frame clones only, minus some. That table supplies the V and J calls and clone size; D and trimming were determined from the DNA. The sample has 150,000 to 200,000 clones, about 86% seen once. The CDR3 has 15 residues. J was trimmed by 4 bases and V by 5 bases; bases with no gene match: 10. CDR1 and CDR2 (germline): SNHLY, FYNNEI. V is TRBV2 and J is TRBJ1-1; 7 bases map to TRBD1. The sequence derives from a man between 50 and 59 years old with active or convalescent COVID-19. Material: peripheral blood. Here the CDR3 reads CASSRTGARGTEAFF. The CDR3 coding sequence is TGTGCCAGCAGTAGGACAGGCGCGAGGGGCACTGAAGCTTTCTTT.